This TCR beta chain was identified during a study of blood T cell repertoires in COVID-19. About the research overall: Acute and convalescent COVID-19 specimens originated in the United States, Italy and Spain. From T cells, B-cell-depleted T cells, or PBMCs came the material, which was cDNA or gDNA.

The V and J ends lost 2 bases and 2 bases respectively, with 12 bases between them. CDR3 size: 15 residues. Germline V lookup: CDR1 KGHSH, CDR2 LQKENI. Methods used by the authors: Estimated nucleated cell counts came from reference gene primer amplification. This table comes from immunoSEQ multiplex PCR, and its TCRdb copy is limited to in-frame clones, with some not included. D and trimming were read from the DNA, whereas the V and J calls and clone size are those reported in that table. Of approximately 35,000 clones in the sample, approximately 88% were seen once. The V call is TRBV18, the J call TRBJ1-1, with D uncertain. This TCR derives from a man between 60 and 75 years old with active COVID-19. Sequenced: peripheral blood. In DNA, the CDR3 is TGTGCCAGCTCACCAACCACATCCAGTAACACTGAAGCTTTCTTT. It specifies CASSPTTSSNTEAFF.